This T cell receptor (beta chain) came from a study of CD8 T cells in ankylosing spondylitis. Comments on this clonotype: Its antigen remains unknown.

CDR3 length: 13 residues. Trimming stripped 3 bases from V and 2 bases from J, with 8 bases between. Germline V gene lookup returns CDR1 LNHDA and CDR2 SQIVND (reference sequence). TCRdb re-analysed the 5' RACE reads in MiXCR, keeping a single row per CDR3 protein. The sample includes a few hundred thousand distinct CDR3 sequences, 6.5% to 10% of them seen just once. General study results and limits: CD8+ by phenotype, disease-linked clones were relatively rare in peripheral blood. What appeared characteristic of ankylosing spondylitis blood was a TCR beta motif of about eight highly homologous variants.

J is TRBJ2-7 and V is TRBV19, with D possibly being TRBD1 (5 bases). Sequenced: blood, either unsorted or a sorted T cell fraction (not recorded which). This sequence originates from a male donor with ankylosing spondylitis. The CDR3 DNA sequence: TGTGCCAGTAGTATCAAGGGGACCTACGAGCAGTACTTC. Translation: CASSIKGTYEQYF.